What follows are 29 T cell receptor beta chains derived from one specimen sequenced in a study of cytotoxic CD8 clonotypes in ibrutinib-treated CLL. TCRdb's copy holds only in-frame clones and misses some; the assay was immunoSEQ multiplex PCR. Of 40,000 to 50,000 clones in the sample, around three fifths are singletons; the top ten hold less than 30%. The sequenced sample was PBMCs, obtained after 24 months of ibrutinib treatment. The receptor set was obtained from a human donor with chronic lymphocytic leukemia.

The chain joins TRBV19 to TRBJ1-1; D gene ambiguous. Trimming removed 7 bases at V and 5 bases at J, with 14 bases between. Germline V gene lookup returns CDR1 LNHDA and CDR2 SQIVND (reference sequence). CDR3 length equals 13 residues. The CDR3 bases are TGTGCCAGTACCCTCTTCCGGGGAACTGAAGCTTTCTTT. The encoded protein is CASTLFRGTEAFF.

The rearrangement links TRBV19 to TRBJ1-6, with D maybe TRBD1 (6 bases). CDR1 LNHDA and CDR2 SQIVND come from the germline V gene (reference sequence). The V end was cut by 7 bases, the J end by 10 bases, with 20 bases between. The length of the CDR3 is 15 residues. The CDR3 region is CASTRGAGGASPLHF. In nucleotides, the CDR3 is TGTGCCAGTACCCGGGGGGCAGGAGGCGCCTCACCCCTCCACTTT.

The chain joins TRBV15 to TRBJ1-3; no reliable D call. CDR1 is LNHNV, CDR2 YYDKDF, per germline (reference sequence). CDR3 length: 14 amino acids. Trimming shortened V by 1 base and J by 2 bases, and 6 bases separated the two germline ends. The CDR3: CATSRGIPGNTIYF. CDR3 in DNA: TGTGCCACCAGCAGAGGGATCCCTGGAAACACCATATATTTT.

The CDR3 protein is CASSQTGQGSHTGELFF. The CDR3 DNA reads TGTGCCAGCTCGCAGACGGGACAGGGTAGTCACACCGGGGAGCTGTTTTTT. The J gene is TRBJ2-2, the V gene TRBV18; 9 bases agree with TRBD1. V trimming: 6 bases; J trimming: 3 bases; junction bases outside the gene matches: 11. Germline CDR1 is KGHSH and CDR2 is LQKENI. The CDR3 has 17 amino acids.

This rearrangement joins TRBV5-1 to TRBJ2-2; the D is unclear. Germline V gives CDR1 SGHRS, CDR2 YFSETQ. There are 12 residues in the CDR3. V was shortened by 6 bases and J by 6 bases, with 9 bases between the two germline ends. Here the CDR3 DNA reads TGCGCCAGCATCCCCCTGTCCGGGGAGCTGTTTTTT. The encoded protein is CASIPLSGELFF.

This chain links TRBV25-1 with TRBJ2-7, with D unclear. In germline, CDR1 is MGHDK, CDR2 SYGVNS. Trimming took 2 bases from V and 0 from J, leaving 5 bases between them. This CDR3 comprises 13 residues. In DNA, the CDR3 is TGTGCCAGCAGTGAAGGCATCTCCTACGAGCAGTACTTC. Translation: CASSEGISYEQYF.

The J gene is TRBJ2-7, the V gene TRBV25-1; the match to TRBD2 covers 7 bases. The CDR3 totals 12 residues. The germline V gene encodes CDR1 MGHDK and CDR2 SYGVNS. J lost 3 bases, V lost 5 bases, and 1 base had no gene match. The CDR3 bases are TGTGCCAGCAGTCCTAGCGGCTACGAGCAGTACTTC. This translates into CASSPSGYEQYF.

CDR3 amino acids: CASSARPQSSYEQYF. CDR3 sequence (DNA): TGTGCCAGCAGTGCCAGGCCCCAGAGCTCCTACGAGCAGTACTTC. The V and J genes are TRBV27 and TRBJ2-7; D is unresolved. The CDR3 sequence is 15 residues long. Trimming stripped 5 bases from V and 0 bases from J, with 14 bases between. Per the germline V gene, CDR1 is MNHEY and CDR2 is SMNVEV (reference sequence).

There are a few counts of this clone. DNA of the CDR3: TGCGCCAGCAGCTTGGCCGGGCAGGGCAAGGGCTACACCTTC. Translation: CASSLAGQGKGYTF. The J gene is TRBJ1-2, the V gene TRBV5-1, with a weak D call TRBD1 (5 bases). CDR1 is SGHRS, CDR2 YFSETQ, per germline. With 0 bases removed from V and 8 bases from J, the gap between germline ends came to 14 bases. This CDR3 has 14 amino acids.

The gene calls are TRBV5-1 and TRBJ1-1; TRBD1 matches 9 bases. The CDR3 contains 14 residues. Trimming cost V 2 bases and J 7 bases; bases outside gene matches: 6. Germline loops: CDR1 SGHRS, CDR2 YFSETQ. The DNA of the CDR3 is TGCGCCAGCAGCTTTAGAGGGGGACAGGGTGAAGCTTTCTTT. It specifies CASSFRGGQGEAFF.

This clone appeared a few times. This chain links TRBV27 with TRBJ2-7; D possibly uses TRBD1 or TRBD2 (5 bases each). The germline V and J ends were trimmed by 3 bases and 2 bases, with 14 bases remaining between them. CDR1 and CDR2 from the germline V gene are MNHEY and SMNVEV (reference sequence). This CDR3 comprises 15 residues. The CDR3 region has the DNA TGTGCCAGCAGTTTTGGCCGGGACCGAGCCTACGAGCAGTACTTC. Translated, it gives CASSFGRDRAYEQYF.

CDR3 nucleotide sequence: TGTGCCAGCAGCCTGGGAGCAGGGGTTAACTATGGCTACACCTTC. Its translation is CASSLGAGVNYGYTF. This chain links TRBV11-2 with TRBJ1-2; TRBD1 might be the D (6 bases). The CDR3 has 15 residues. Germline V gene lookup returns CDR1 SGHAT and CDR2 FQNNGV. The V and J ends lost 5 bases and 1 base respectively, with 14 bases between them.

This clone was counted a few times. The J gene is TRBJ1-5, the V gene TRBV12-5, with D hard to call. The CDR3 extends over 13 amino acids. Trimming took 5 bases from V and 6 from J, leaving 11 bases between them. The V gene's germline CDR1 is LGHNT and CDR2 FRNRAP. The DNA for the CDR3 is TGTGCTAGTGGTCCGACGGGCGGTCAGCCCCAGCATTTT. Residues: CASGPTGGQPQHF.

The rearrangement uses TRBV19 and TRBJ1-1, with D unclear. Germline CDR1 and CDR2: LNHDA and SQIVND (reference sequence). The CDR3 totals 14 residues. The germline V and J ends were trimmed by 4 bases and 3 bases, with 12 bases remaining between them. CDR3: CASSTTLGDTEAFF. In DNA form, the CDR3 reads TGTGCCAGTAGTACCACTCTCGGCGACACTGAAGCTTTCTTT.

The J gene is TRBJ2-7, the V gene TRBV5-1; weak D call: TRBD2 (5 bases). V lost 4 bases and J 2 bases, leaving 7 bases between the germline ends. The CDR3 extends over 12 amino acids. The V gene's germline CDR1 is SGHRS and CDR2 YFSETQ. The CDR3 loop reads CASSETTYEQYF. The CDR3 nucleotides read TGCGCCAGCAGCGAGACTACCTACGAGCAGTACTTC.

The rearrangement uses TRBV6-1 and TRBJ1-5; D is perhaps TRBD1 (5 bases). Trimming stripped 6 bases from V and 0 bases from J, with 9 bases between. There are 14 residues in the CDR3. Germline V lookup: CDR1 MNHNS, CDR2 SASEGT. This CDR3 reads CASSRGDSNQPQHF. The CDR3 nucleotides are TGTGCCAGCAGCCGAGGGGATAGCAATCAGCCCCAGCATTTT.

In this sample, this clone turned up a few times. V usage is TRBV6-1 and J usage is TRBJ2-2; no definite D call. V lost 6 bases and J lost 5, with 16 bases in between. CDR1 and CDR2 (germline): MNHNS, SASEGT. The CDR3 sequence is 15 residues long. In DNA form, the CDR3 reads TGTGCCAGCAGCACCGACCCAATACCGACCGGGGAGCTGTTTTTT. Its protein product is CASSTDPIPTGELFF.

Many counts were recorded for this clone. V and J are TRBV6-6 and TRBJ1-6; D is unclear. This CDR3 contains 12 residues. CDR1 is MNHNY, CDR2 SVGAGI, per germline (reference sequence). The germline V and J ends were trimmed by 8 bases and 8 bases, with 10 bases remaining between them. The DNA for the CDR3 is TGTGCCAGCGGGTCCGAGGATTCACCCCTCCACTTT. Its translation is CASGSEDSPLHF.

The table lists this clone with a few counts. The chain uses TRBV5-1 and TRBJ2-4; tentatively, D is TRBD1 or TRBD2 (6 bases each). Trimming took off 0 bases at V and 1 base at J, with 20 bases between the two ends. CDR3 length: 19 amino acids. Germline loops: CDR1 SGHRS, CDR2 YFSETQ. For the CDR3, the DNA is TGCGCCAGCAGCTTGGAAACGTTAGGGGGGAGATCGGCCAAAAACATTCAGTACTTC. Its translation: CASSLETLGGRSAKNIQYF.

The chain joins TRBV2 to TRBJ1-6; D gene ambiguous. Germline CDR1 and CDR2: SNHLY and FYNNEI. This CDR3 region has 15 residues. The ends were cut back, 3 bases at V and 6 bases at J, with 12 bases in the middle. CDR3 loop: CASSDWAGLNSPLHF. In nucleotides, the CDR3 is TGTGCCAGCAGTGATTGGGCAGGCCTTAATTCACCCCTCCACTTT.

V is TRBV10-2 and J is TRBJ1-1, with TRBD1 as a possible D gene (5 bases). Trimming removed 6 bases at V and 3 bases at J, with 11 bases between. CDR1 and CDR2 from the germline V gene are WSHSY and SAAADI. This CDR3 has 13 amino acids. The DNA of the CDR3 is TGCGCCAGCAGGGTGACAGATTACACTGAAGCTTTCTTT. Its translation: CASRVTDYTEAFF.

The chain has TRBV29-1 and TRBJ1-1; 8 nucleotides line up with TRBD1. Germline CDR1 reads SQVTM; CDR2 reads ANQGSEA. This CDR3 spans 15 amino acids. Trimming removed 6 bases from V and 4 bases from J; junction bases left unmatched: 13. The CDR3: CSVDPRRTGSTEAFF. CDR3 DNA: TGCAGCGTCGACCCTCGCCGGACAGGGAGCACTGAAGCTTTCTTT. Drawing the rest from reference TRBV29-1 and TRBJ1-1, the complete variable domain is SAVISQKPSRDICQRGTSLTIQCQVDSQVTMMFWYRQQPGQSLTLIATANQGSEATYESGFVIDKFPISRPNLTFSTLTVSNMSPEDSSIYLCSVDPRRTGSTEAFFGQGTRLTVV.

The chain has TRBV5-6 and TRBJ1-5; 10 bases align to TRBD1. The CDR3 is made up of 15 amino acids. Trimming removed 4 bases from V and 7 bases from J; junction bases left unmatched: 8. Germline CDR1 SGHDT, CDR2 YYEEEE. The CDR3 loop reads CASSLGQGESQPQHF. The DNA for the CDR3 is TGTGCCAGCAGCCTTGGACAGGGGGAATCGCAGCCCCAGCATTTT.

The rearrangement uses TRBV5-6 and TRBJ2-2, with D hard to call. The V and J ends lost 6 bases and 8 bases respectively, with 11 bases between them. This CDR3 comprises 12 residues. The V gene's germline CDR1 is SGHDT and CDR2 YYEEEE. The CDR3 nucleotides read TGTGCCAGCAAGGTGCAGGTTGGGGAGCTGTTTTTT. This translates into CASKVQVGELFF.

The J gene is TRBJ2-5, the V gene TRBV6-5; the D gene is possibly TRBD2 (6 bases). Germline loops: CDR1 MNHEY, CDR2 SVGAGI. V lost 6 bases and J 7 bases, leaving 18 bases between the germline ends. The CDR3 contains 14 residues. Written as DNA, the CDR3 is TGTGCCAGCAGCCTACCGGGGGTTAGGTCGACCCAGTACTTC. Amino acid sequence: CASSLPGVRSTQYF.

This clone ranks as medium-sized. V is TRBV5-1 and J is TRBJ2-5, with unresolved D. The CDR3 covers 12 residues. The V gene's germline CDR1 is SGHRS and CDR2 YFSETQ. Trimming took off 0 bases at V and 2 bases at J, with 2 bases between the two ends. The CDR3 loop is CASSLEQETQYF. The CDR3 region has the DNA TGCGCCAGCAGCTTGGAGCAAGAGACCCAGTACTTC. Full variable domain (remainder filled in from reference TRBV5-1 and TRBJ2-5): KAGVTQTPRYLIKTRGQQVTLSCSPISGHRSVSWYQQTPGQGLQFLFEYFSETQRNKGNFPGRFSGRQFSNSRSEMNVSTLELGDSALYLCASSLEQETQYFGPGTRLLVL.

This clone occurred many times. V and J are TRBV7-9 and TRBJ1-3; no clear D gene. V was clipped by 5 bases and J by 1 base, with 6 bases between them. The CDR3 totals 13 residues. Germline V gene lookup returns CDR1 SEHNR and CDR2 FQNEAQ (reference sequence). The CDR3 protein is CASSHGSGNTIYF. DNA of the CDR3: TGTGCCAGCAGCCACGGGTCTGGAAACACCATATATTTT.

This clone has a count of ten or more. This chain links TRBV2 with TRBJ1-1; tentative D call: TRBD1 (5 bases). Germline V gene lookup returns CDR1 SNHLY and CDR2 FYNNEI. The CDR3 sequence is 14 residues long. Trimming pared 6 bases from V and 0 bases from J, leaving 11 bases between. The CDR3 loop reads CASSRGRLNTEAFF. DNA of the CDR3: TGTGCCAGCAGCCGGGGACGGTTGAACACTGAAGCTTTCTTT. Based on the CDR3 plus reference TRBV2 and TRBJ1-1, the full variable domain is EPEVTQTPSHQVTQMGQEVILRCVPISNHLYFYWYRQILGQKVEFLVSFYNNEISEKSEIFDDQFSVERPDGSNFTLKIRSTKLEDSAMYFCASSRGRLNTEAFFGQGTRLTVV.

The genes are TRBV2 and TRBJ1-1; 8 positions agree with TRBD1. The trim removed 6 bases at V and 5 bases at J, leaving 5 bases unmatched. Germline assignment: CDR1 SNHLY and CDR2 FYNNEI. The CDR3 contains 13 residues. The CDR3 DNA is TGTGCCAGCAGATTGGACAGGGAAACTGAAGCTTTCTTT. Its translation: CASRLDRETEAFF.